A single sample is the source of the 24 T cell receptor beta chains below, sequenced in a study of cytomegalovirus exposure and HLA in healthy donors. Primers: 60 Vbeta forward and 13 Jbeta reverse. Using immunoSEQ multiplex PCR, the repertoire was profiled, and TCRdb retains in-frame clones only, with some absent. The table shows around 110,000 clones, with roughly 70% occurring only once. The sample taken for sequencing was PBMCs. All receptors come from a woman aged 18-29 years in good health and CMV-seronegative.

This clone was detected a few times. Here the CDR3 reads CASSLGGQATNYEQYF. Here the CDR3 DNA reads TGTGCCAGCAGCTTGGGAGGACAGGCGACAAACTACGAGCAGTACTTC. This chain links TRBV7-9 with TRBJ2-7; possible D gene TRBD1, 7 bases. Trimming removed 3 bases at V and 3 bases at J, with 18 bases between. CDR3 size: 16 residues. CDR1 and CDR2 from the germline V gene are SEHNR and FQNEAQ (reference sequence).

The chain has TRBV5-4 and TRBJ1-1, with TRBD1 as a possible D gene (5 bases). The CDR3 has 14 residues. Germline CDR1 is SGHNT and CDR2 is YYREEE (reference sequence). V was pared by 4 bases and J by 0 bases, with 10 bases between. In DNA, the CDR3 is TGTGCCAGCAGCAAGGGACTTTTGAACACTGAAGCTTTCTTT. Protein product: CASSKGLLNTEAFF.

The rearrangement joins TRBV28 to TRBJ2-7, with D possibly TRBD2 on 5 matching bases. This CDR3 region has 14 residues. The germline V and J ends were trimmed by 1 base and 6 bases, with 13 bases remaining between them. Germline CDR1 reads MDHEN; CDR2 reads SYDVKM. CDR3 nucleotides: TGTGCCAGCAGTTTATCTCATGCGGGTTCCGAGCAGTACTTC. This gives the protein CASSLSHAGSEQYF.

The chain recombines TRBV5-1 with TRBJ1-4; possible D gene TRBD1, 5 bases. The CDR3 sequence is 16 residues long. Germline V lookup: CDR1 SGHRS, CDR2 YFSETQ. V dropped 1 base and J dropped 6 bases, with 16 bases sitting between them. CDR3 in amino acids: CASSLTPSGTYEKLFF. The CDR3 DNA sequence: TGCGCCAGCAGCTTGACTCCCTCCGGGACTTATGAAAAACTGTTTTTT. The variable domain in full, completed from reference TRBV5-1 and TRBJ1-4, reads KAGVTQTPRYLIKTRGQQVTLSCSPISGHRSVSWYQQTPGQGLQFLFEYFSETQRNKGNFPGRFSGRQFSNSRSEMNVSTLELGDSALYLCASSLTPSGTYEKLFFGSGTQLSVL.

The V call is TRBV7-9, the J call TRBJ1-4; 8 bases line up with TRBD1. From germline, CDR1 is SEHNR and CDR2 FQNEAQ (reference sequence). The J segment lost 8 bases and the V segment lost 4 bases, leaving 9 bases of the junction unmatched. The CDR3 is 15 amino acids. For the CDR3, the DNA is TGTGCCAGCAGCTCCTTAGACAGGGGCAGAGAAAAACTGTTTTTT. This sequence encodes CASSSLDRGREKLFF.

The rearrangement uses TRBV5-5 and TRBJ1-5; 7 bases line up with TRBD1. The CDR3 is 14 amino acids. Germline CDR1 SGHKS, CDR2 YYEKEE (reference sequence). With V trimmed by 4 bases and J by 4 bases, 5 bases remained unmatched. The CDR3: CASSGTGVNQPQHF. The CDR3 DNA follows: TGTGCCAGCAGCGGTACAGGGGTAAATCAGCCCCAGCATTTT.

V usage is TRBV28 and J usage is TRBJ1-2, with 7 bases matching TRBD1. CDR1 is MDHEN and CDR2 is SYDVKM in the germline V gene. The CDR3 contains 17 residues. With 6 bases clipped from V and 8 bases from J, the junction kept 21 bases outside the gene matches. As DNA, the CDR3 is TGTGCCAGCAGCCCGGGACAGTTACTGACGGGCACATTGGGCTACACCTTC. It is translated as CASSPGQLLTGTLGYTF.

The chain couples TRBV5-8 to TRBJ1-5; 7 nucleotides agree with TRBD1. This CDR3 comprises 13 residues. Germline V CDR1 and CDR2: SGHTS, YDEGEE. Germline trimming cut 3 bases from V and 5 bases from J; bases unmatched to any gene: 2. Here the CDR3 reads CASSSDRHQPQHF. The CDR3 DNA follows: TGTGCCAGCAGCTCGGACAGGCATCAGCCCCAGCATTTT.

This clone was picked up one time. This chain links TRBV29-1 with TRBJ2-2; a weak D match, TRBD2 (5 bases). This CDR3 spans 13 amino acids. The germline gives CDR1 SQVTM, CDR2 ANQGSEA. Trimming cost V 8 bases and J 0 bases, with 10 bases left between them. CDR3 sequence reads: CSSEGTNTGELFF. The DNA for the CDR3 is TGCAGCTCTGAGGGTACGAACACCGGGGAGCTGTTTTTT.

The rearrangement links TRBV5-1 to TRBJ2-1, with D perhaps matching TRBD1 (6 bases). Trimming shortened V by 4 bases and J by 5 bases, and 19 bases separated the two germline ends. The V gene's germline CDR1 is SGHRS and CDR2 YFSETQ. The CDR3 has 16 residues. The CDR3 here is CASSQPQTGSNNEQFF. CDR3 bases: TGCGCCAGCAGCCAGCCCCAGACAGGATCTAACAATGAGCAGTTCTTC.

The chain joins TRBV2 to TRBJ2-1, with D perhaps TRBD2 (6 bases). CDR3 length equals 12 residues. Trimming shortened V by 7 bases and J by 9 bases, and 13 bases separated the two germline ends. The germline gives CDR1 SNHLY, CDR2 FYNNEI. The CDR3 protein is CASMEGQVEQFF. The CDR3 nucleotides are TGTGCCAGCATGGAGGGGCAAGTTGAGCAGTTCTTC.

This clone was observed a single time. The chain employs TRBV4-1 and TRBJ1-6, with D perhaps matching TRBD1 (5 bases). This CDR3 spans 19 amino acids. Per the germline V gene, CDR1 is MGHRA and CDR2 is YSYEKL. Between the trimmed V and J ends, which lost 0 bases and 0 bases, there was a span of 15 bases. CDR3 coding DNA: TGCGCCAGCAGCCAAGATTCTGGGGGGGGTTCCTCCTATAATTCACCCCTCCACTTT. It translates to CASSQDSGGGSSYNSPLHF.

The genes are TRBV28 and TRBJ1-4; TRBD1 matches at 7 bases. Looked up from germline, CDR1 is MDHEN and CDR2 is SYDVKM. The CDR3 is made up of 14 amino acids. The trim removed 2 bases at V and 8 bases at J, leaving 5 bases unmatched. The CDR3 is CASSLPTGEEKLFF. Written as DNA, the CDR3 is TGTGCCAGCAGTTTACCTACAGGGGAGGAAAAACTGTTTTTT.

V gene TRBV6-5 combines with J gene TRBJ2-7; 9 nucleotides agree with TRBD2. Germline V gives CDR1 MNHEY, CDR2 SVGAGI. The CDR3 loop spans 15 amino acids. V gave up 7 bases and J gave up 2 bases; unmatched junction bases: 9. The CDR3 spells CASIRAGGVPYEQYF. In nucleotides, the CDR3 is TGTGCCAGCATACGAGCGGGGGGCGTCCCCTACGAGCAGTACTTC.

The chain employs TRBV6-1 and TRBJ2-4; D perhaps matches TRBD1 (6 bases). In germline, CDR1 is MNHNS, CDR2 SASEGT. Trimming pared 7 bases from V and 0 bases from J, leaving 13 bases between. This CDR3 is 15 amino acids long. The CDR3 here is CASTQGLLAKNIQYF. In DNA, the CDR3 is TGTGCCAGCACCCAGGGGTTACTAGCCAAAAACATTCAGTACTTC.

CDR3 DNA sequence: TGTGCCAGTAGCCCCGGGACAGGTAACACTGAAGCTTTCTTT. Translation gives CASSPGTGNTEAFF. The chain joins TRBV19 to TRBJ1-1; 8 bases fit TRBD1. Germline values: CDR1 LNHDA, CDR2 SQIVND (reference sequence). V was clipped by 6 bases and J by 2 bases; unmatched bases: 5. CDR3 length: 14 amino acids.

This clone occurred once. CDR3 sequence reads: CAWELQTGSTEAFF. CDR3 DNA sequence: TGTGCCTGGGAGCTTCAGACAGGGTCCACTGAAGCTTTCTTT. J is TRBJ1-1 and V is TRBV30; 7 positions agree with TRBD1. Germline lookup yields CDR1 GTSNPN and CDR2 SVGIG (reference sequence). V lost 5 bases to trimming and J lost 4 bases; unmatched junction nucleotides: 10. The CDR3 is 14 amino acids.

The rearrangement joins TRBV5-4 to TRBJ1-1, with 7 bases lining up with TRBD1. Trimming at V came to 0 bases and at J to 0 bases, leaving 2 bases not matched to a gene. This CDR3 spans 15 amino acids. Germline CDR1 is SGHNT and CDR2 is YYREEE (reference sequence). The CDR3: CASSLEGAMNTEAFF. The CDR3 DNA sequence: TGTGCCAGCAGCTTGGAGGGGGCAATGAACACTGAAGCTTTCTTT.

The chain employs TRBV5-1 and TRBJ1-6, with D perhaps TRBD1 (6 bases). The germline CDR1 and CDR2 sequences are SGHRS and YFSETQ. This CDR3 comprises 14 residues. The germline V and J ends were trimmed by 2 bases and 9 bases, with 12 bases remaining between them. CDR3 sequence (DNA): TGCGCCAGCAGCTTACAGGGCTCTGTTTCACCCCTCCACTTT. Translated, it gives CASSLQGSVSPLHF.

The rearrangement uses TRBV6-6 and TRBJ1-4, with a weak D call TRBD1 (6 bases). Trimming took 4 bases from V and 8 from J, leaving 11 bases between them. CDR1 and CDR2 (germline): MNHNY, SVGAGI (reference sequence). The CDR3 length is 13 residues. CDR3: CASSSLDREKLFF. CDR3 DNA: TGTGCCAGCAGTTCCCTGGACAGAGAAAAACTGTTTTTT.

The chain is built from TRBV5-1 and TRBJ2-1; 12 positions agree with TRBD2. Trimming took 4 bases from V and 2 from J; bases not matched to a gene: 4. This CDR3 comprises 16 residues. Looked up from germline, CDR1 is SGHRS and CDR2 is YFSETQ. The CDR3 sequence is CASSTGLAGTYNEQFF. The DNA for the CDR3 is TGCGCCAGCAGCACCGGACTAGCGGGGACCTACAATGAGCAGTTCTTC.

This clone came up once. This chain links TRBV5-1 with TRBJ2-1; 7 bases agree with TRBD2. Germline CDR1 SGHRS, CDR2 YFSETQ. There are 13 residues in the CDR3. V dropped 2 bases and J dropped 8; count of bases not matched to a gene: 4. The CDR3 sequence: CASSLGTKYEQFF. The CDR3 DNA is TGCGCCAGCAGCTTAGGGACTAAATATGAGCAGTTCTTC.

The chain has TRBV2 and TRBJ1-5, with D tentatively TRBD1 (5 bases). Trimming pared 1 base from V and 0 bases from J, leaving 7 bases between. The CDR3 runs 15 residues. Germline CDR1 reads SNHLY; CDR2 reads FYNNEI. As DNA, the CDR3 is TGTGCCAGCAGTGAAGGGACAACTAGCAATCAGCCCCAGCATTTT. Amino acid sequence: CASSEGTTSNQPQHF.

The V call is TRBV28, the J call TRBJ2-7, with 9 bases identical to TRBD1. With 4 bases clipped from V and 11 bases from J, the junction kept 15 bases outside the gene matches. Germline values: CDR1 MDHEN, CDR2 SYDVKM. This CDR3 is 15 amino acids long. The CDR3 DNA reads TGTGCCAGCAGTTCATCGGGACAGGGAACCCCCAAGGAGTACTTC. Translated: CASSSSGQGTPKEYF.